This T cell receptor beta chain originates from a study of STAT5B mutations in CD4+ large granular lymphocyte leukemia. General observations from the study: No patients shared main leukemic clonotypes, though roughly 27% appeared at low frequency elsewhere. Higher CD4+ than CD8+ T-LGLL clonality might reflect small sample size.

Points on this clone: Antigen: not known.

Trimming removed 3 bases at V and 7 bases at J, with 22 bases between. Germline CDR1 reads SGHRS; CDR2 reads YFSETQ. The CDR3 totals 16 residues. This table comes from immunoSEQ multiplex PCR, and its TCRdb copy is limited to in-frame clones, with some not included. The sample has 5,800 or so clones, 74% seen once. Material for sequencing was PBMCs. The gene calls are TRBV5-1 and TRBJ1-2, with D perhaps matching TRBD1 (5 bases). The TCR originated in a woman in her 70s with CD4+ T-cell large granular lymphocyte leukemia. CDR3 amino acids: CASSSAGTPPMGGYTF. The CDR3 bases are TGCGCCAGCAGCTCCGCCGGGACCCCTCCGATGGGTGGCTACACCTTC.